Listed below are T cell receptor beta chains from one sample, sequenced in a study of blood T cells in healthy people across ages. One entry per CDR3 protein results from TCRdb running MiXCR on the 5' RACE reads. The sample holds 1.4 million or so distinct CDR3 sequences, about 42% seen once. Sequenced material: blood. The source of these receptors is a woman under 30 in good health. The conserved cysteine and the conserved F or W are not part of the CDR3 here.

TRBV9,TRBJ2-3,ASSGEVADTQY
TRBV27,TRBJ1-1,ASSSGQGGFTEAF
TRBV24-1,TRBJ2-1,ATSDWGASPMTQF
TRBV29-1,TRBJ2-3,SSGQGLGTDTQY
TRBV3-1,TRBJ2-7,ASSHPGLADYEQY
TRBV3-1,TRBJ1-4,ASSQTSATNEKLF
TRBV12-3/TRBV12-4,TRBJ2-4,ASSVGHGQEQY
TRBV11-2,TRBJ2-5,ASKEGKLSTLETQY
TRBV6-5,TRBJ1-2,AGDGVGYGYT
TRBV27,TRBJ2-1,ASSSGTGGYSEQF
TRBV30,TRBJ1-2,AWSSGLFGYT
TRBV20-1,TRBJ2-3,SARVGGVTDRQY
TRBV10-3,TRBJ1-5,AISDSQINQPQH
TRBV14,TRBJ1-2,ASSQEDPSNYGYT
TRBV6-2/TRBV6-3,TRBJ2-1,ASSYYNERF
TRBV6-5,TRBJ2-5,ASRRRAGGEETQY
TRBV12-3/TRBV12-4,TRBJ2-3,ASRAVGGTDTQY
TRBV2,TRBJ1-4,ASTAGRPPEKLF
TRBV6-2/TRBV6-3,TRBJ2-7,ASSYGGTGTYEQY
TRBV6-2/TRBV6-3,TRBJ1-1,ASSWTGIWPPEAF
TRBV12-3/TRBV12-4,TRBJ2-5,ASSLGPAQETQY
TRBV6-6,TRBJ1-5,ASTDGPDSNQPQH
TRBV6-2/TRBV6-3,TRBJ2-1,ASTGRSYNEQF
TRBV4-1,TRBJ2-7,ASSQTGCLRY
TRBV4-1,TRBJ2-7,ASSQVQGGTYEQY
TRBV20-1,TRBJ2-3,SARRTADTQY
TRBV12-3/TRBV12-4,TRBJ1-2,ASRKGVLYGYT
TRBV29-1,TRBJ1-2,SVLIVQGGYT
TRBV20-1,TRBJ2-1,SARPIRGRQIYNEQF
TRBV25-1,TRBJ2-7,ASSDPTAKYCSYEQY
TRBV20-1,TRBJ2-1,SAIAPPAGTRNEQF
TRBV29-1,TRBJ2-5,SAQRLFPNNEQY
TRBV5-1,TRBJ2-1,ASSGESSSYNEQF
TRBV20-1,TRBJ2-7,SARVSSGGAFEQY
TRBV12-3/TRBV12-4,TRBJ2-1,ASSFRIWAGGPVSNEQF
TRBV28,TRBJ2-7,ASSSPKASGRPHEQY
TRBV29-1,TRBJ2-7,SVAGDEQY
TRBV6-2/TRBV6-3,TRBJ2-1,ASSYGDEQF
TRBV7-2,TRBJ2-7,ASSFEREYNEQY
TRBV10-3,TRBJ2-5,AISEGPIRETQY
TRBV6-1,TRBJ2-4,ASSPGLAGGMYNEQY
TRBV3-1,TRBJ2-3,ARSQDTSGDTQY
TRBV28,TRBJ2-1,ASSSSTRISHNEQF
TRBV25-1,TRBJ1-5,ASRDSSGPMNQPQH